This is a list of T cell receptor beta chains from one sample in a study of CXCR3-negative and CXCR3-positive naive CD8 T cells. One entry per CDR3 protein, without DNA, is what TCRdb gives after re-calling the 5' RACE reads. This sample's clone table lists about 38,000 distinct CDR3 sequences. Material: memory CD8+ T cells from blood. These receptors were collected from a human donor in good health. Some clones in this sample may be carry-over from other donors' samples. The CDR3 runs from the conserved cysteine through the conserved F or W.

CDR3aa: CSASDRGNNQPQHF
j_gene: TRBJ1-5
v_gene: TRBV20-1

CDR3aa: CAISSPGAADRQHTQYF
j_gene: TRBJ2-3
v_gene: TRBV10-3

CDR3aa: CSVESWQGARYEQYF
j_gene: TRBJ2-7
v_gene: TRBV29-1

CDR3aa: CSVEGDYNEQFF
j_gene: TRBJ2-1
v_gene: TRBV29-1

CDR3aa: CASRTDRSSNYGYTF
j_gene: TRBJ1-2
v_gene: TRBV6-2/TRBV6-3

CDR3aa: CASSPRTGSSYEQYF
j_gene: TRBJ2-7
v_gene: TRBV18

CDR3aa: CATRVITGTSFTDTQYF
j_gene: TRBJ2-3
v_gene: TRBV15

CDR3aa: CASSYQVASGSQEETQYF
j_gene: TRBJ2-5
v_gene: TRBV6-2/TRBV6-3

CDR3aa: CASRGTGGDEKLFF
j_gene: TRBJ1-4
v_gene: TRBV11-2

CDR3aa: CASSRPWGSNTEAFF
j_gene: TRBJ1-1
v_gene: TRBV27

CDR3aa: CASSVEGIGLYEQYF
j_gene: TRBJ2-7
v_gene: TRBV9

CDR3aa: CSGVGGGEQYF
j_gene: TRBJ2-7
v_gene: TRBV20-1

CDR3aa: CASSRLSCSYNEQFF
j_gene: TRBJ2-1
v_gene: TRBV21-1

CDR3aa: CSVEGGTSYEQYF
j_gene: TRBJ2-7
v_gene: TRBV29-1

CDR3aa: CATSSARSSYNEQFF
j_gene: TRBJ2-1
v_gene: TRBV15

CDR3aa: CASSSAGGSSYNEQFF
j_gene: TRBJ2-1
v_gene: TRBV5-1

CDR3aa: CASSQTSGGREQFF
j_gene: TRBJ2-1
v_gene: TRBV28

CDR3aa: CASSPPRGRSGANVLTF
j_gene: TRBJ2-6
v_gene: TRBV9

CDR3aa: CSVTSGRAPEQFF
j_gene: TRBJ2-1
v_gene: TRBV29-1

CDR3aa: CASSLDYMGQSFEAFF
j_gene: TRBJ1-1
v_gene: TRBV7-9

CDR3aa: CASSSDGGTVIEQYF
j_gene: TRBJ2-7
v_gene: TRBV9

CDR3aa: CSVDPTLMQGMNTEAFF
j_gene: TRBJ1-1
v_gene: TRBV29-1